The 17 T cell receptor beta chains below all came from one sample that was sequenced in a study of shared clonotypes between healthy human individuals. Libraries were prepared by immunoSEQ multiplex PCR; TCRdb keeps only in-frame clonotypes and omits some of them. Of some 1,600,000 clones in the sample, 95% to 99% were seen once. The material sequenced was naive CD4+ T cells sorted from blood. Subset here: CD45RA+ positively selected. The receptor source for this set is a man aged 30-40 years in good health.

The chain links TRBV19 to TRBJ2-5; D call uncertain. Germline CDR1 and CDR2: LNHDA and SQIVND (reference sequence). V was pared by 6 bases and J by 5 bases, with 10 bases between. This CDR3 region has 12 residues. Written as DNA, the CDR3 is TGTGCCAGTAGCGAAGATAAGGAGACCCAGTACTTC. This translates into CASSEDKETQYF.

The chain links TRBV28 to TRBJ2-7; 7 nucleotides match TRBD1. V shed 1 base, J shed 2 bases, and the junction held 11 bases outside the gene matches. CDR1 and CDR2 (germline): MDHEN, SYDVKM. The CDR3 is 17 residues long. CDR3 amino acids: CASSLSETGTVAYEQYF. CDR3 in DNA: TGTGCCAGCAGTTTATCTGAAACCGGGACAGTCGCCTACGAGCAGTACTTC.

About this clone itself: The same CDR3 is also encoded by other DNA sequences in this sample. The chain joins TRBV7-9 to TRBJ2-7, with D unclear. Trimming left V 2 bases short and J 6 bases short, with 5 bases between. CDR3 size: 11 residues. The germline V gene has CDR1 SEHNR and CDR2 FQNEAQ (reference sequence). CDR3 nucleotides: TGTGCCAGCAGCTTACCCTCCGAGCAGTACTTC. This sequence encodes CASSLPSEQYF. The full variable domain, its missing parts supplied by reference TRBV7-9 and TRBJ2-7, is DTGVSQNPRHKITKRGQNVTFRCDPISEHNRLYWYRQTLGQGPEFLTYFQNEAQLEKSRLLSDRFSAERPKGSFSTLEIQRTEQGDSAMYLCASSLPSEQYFGPGTRLTVT.

The count of this clone is one. The chain employs TRBV29-1 and TRBJ2-3; perhaps D is TRBD1 or TRBD2 (5 bases each). Germline V gene sequence: CDR1 SQVTM, CDR2 ANQGSEA. The germline V and J ends were trimmed by 5 bases and 7 bases, with 13 bases remaining between them. The CDR3 length is 12 residues. In DNA form, the CDR3 reads TGCAGCGTTTCGCATGGGGGATATACGCAGTATTTT. Its translation is CSVSHGGYTQYF.

The chain recombines TRBV28 with TRBJ2-7, with 7 bases that match TRBD2. In germline, CDR1 is MDHEN, CDR2 SYDVKM. This CDR3 region has 14 residues. V shed 8 bases, J shed 2 bases, and the junction held 9 bases outside the gene matches. CDR3 region: CASYSLAATYEQYF. The CDR3 nucleotides are TGTGCCAGCTATTCCCTAGCGGCCACCTACGAGCAGTACTTC.

This clone was seen only once. The V and J genes are TRBV27 and TRBJ1-4, with D tentatively TRBD1 (5 bases). CDR1 is MNHEY and CDR2 is SMNVEV in the germline V gene (reference sequence). V lost 4 bases, J lost 0 bases, and 6 bases lay in between. The CDR3 sequence is 14 residues long. CDR3 amino acids: CASSSGTTNEKLFF. The DNA of the CDR3 is TGTGCCAGCAGTTCAGGGACAACTAATGAAAAACTGTTTTTT. The variable domain in full, completed from reference TRBV27 and TRBJ1-4, reads EAQVTQNPRYLITVTGKKLTVTCSQNMNHEYMSWYRQDPGLGLRQIYYSMNVEVTDKGDVPEGYKVSRKEKRNFPLILESPSPNQTSLYFCASSSGTTNEKLFFGSGTQLSVL.

The chain is built from TRBV5-1 and TRBJ2-1; 7 bases map to TRBD1. Germline V gives CDR1 SGHRS, CDR2 YFSETQ. V gave up 4 bases and J gave up 5 bases; unmatched junction bases: 9. The CDR3 extends over 15 amino acids. The DNA of the CDR3 is TGCGCCAGCAGCGCTCCCCGGGACAGCGACAATGAGCAGTTCTTC. Translated, it gives CASSAPRDSDNEQFF.

The chain links TRBV28 to TRBJ2-7; TRBD2 aligns across 8 bases. V was clipped by 3 bases and J by 5 bases; unmatched bases: 12. CDR3 size: 16 residues. Germline V gives CDR1 MDHEN, CDR2 SYDVKM. The CDR3 reads CASSLPGTSLSNEQYF. In DNA form, the CDR3 reads TGTGCCAGCAGTTTGCCCGGGACTAGTCTATCCAACGAGCAGTACTTC.

This sequence joins TRBV4-1 and TRBJ2-1, with D unresolved. The CDR3 is made up of 13 amino acids. V gave up 2 bases and J gave up 14 bases, with 16 bases separating them. Per the germline V gene, CDR1 is MGHRA and CDR2 is YSYEKL. The CDR3 loop reads CASSQSPLEKKFF. The CDR3 bases are TGCGCCAGCAGCCAAAGCCCCCTAGAGAAAAAGTTCTTC.

The chain employs TRBV19 and TRBJ1-1, with 7 nucleotides matching TRBD1. Germline CDR1 is LNHDA and CDR2 is SQIVND (reference sequence). This CDR3 is 16 amino acids long. The V and J ends lost 3 bases and 0 bases, in that order; junction bases with no gene match: 7. CDR3 bases: TGTGCCAGTAGTATCCCGGGGGACAGATTGAACACTGAAGCTTTCTTT. Protein product: CASSIPGDRLNTEAFF.

Notes on this clone: Additional DNA sequences in this sample encode the identical CDR3. The chain recombines TRBV18 with TRBJ1-5, with D possibly being TRBD1 (5 bases). Germline V gene lookup returns CDR1 KGHSH and CDR2 LQKENI. Trimming shortened V by 2 bases and J by 1 base, and 6 bases separated the two germline ends. This CDR3 is 14 amino acids long. In DNA form, the CDR3 reads TGTGCCAGCTCACCAGGGGCCAGCAATCAGCCCCAGCATTTT. Translated: CASSPGASNQPQHF.

The rearrangement links TRBV2 to TRBJ2-7; 8 bases fit TRBD1. Trimming took 6 bases from V and 2 from J; bases not matched to a gene: 6. Looked up from germline, CDR1 is SNHLY and CDR2 is FYNNEI. There are 14 residues in the CDR3. CDR3 coding DNA: TGTGCCAGCAGCGACAGGGGCAGGGCCTACGAGCAGTACTTC. Translated: CASSDRGRAYEQYF.

The CDR3 loop is CAISEPYRDGKNIQYF. The CDR3 coding sequence is TGTGCCATCAGTGAGCCCTACAGGGATGGCAAAAACATTCAGTACTTC. The J gene is TRBJ2-4, the V gene TRBV10-3; a weak D match, TRBD1 (6 bases). Germline V gene sequence: CDR1 ENHRY, CDR2 SYGVKD. V was cut by 2 bases and J by 3 bases, with 14 bases left in between. The CDR3 contains 16 residues.

The CDR3 DNA is TGCGCCAGCAGCTTGGCTGGGACAGATCGGGGAAACATTCAGTACTTC. Protein sequence: CASSLAGTDRGNIQYF. This chain joins TRBV5-1 and TRBJ2-4; 7 bases agree with TRBD1. There are 16 residues in the CDR3. V shed 0 bases and J 6 bases; nucleotides not matched to a gene: 9. Germline V gene sequence: CDR1 SGHRS, CDR2 YFSETQ. Using reference TRBV5-1 and TRBJ2-4 for the parts outside the CDR3, the full variable domain is KAGVTQTPRYLIKTRGQQVTLSCSPISGHRSVSWYQQTPGQGLQFLFEYFSETQRNKGNFPGRFSGRQFSNSRSEMNVSTLELGDSALYLCASSLAGTDRGNIQYFGAGTRLSVL.

The chain has TRBV5-4 and TRBJ1-1; D may be TRBD1 (6 bases). V lost 5 bases to trimming and J lost 4 bases, with 12 bases between them. The CDR3 covers 13 residues. Germline CDR1 and CDR2: SGHNT and YYREEE (reference sequence). CDR3 nucleotides: TGTGCCAGCAGAGAACCAGGGGCCACTGAAGCTTTCTTT. Residues: CASREPGATEAFF.

The chain is built from TRBV18 and TRBJ2-1; tentative D call: TRBD2 (5 bases). The CDR3 runs to 14 residues. In germline, CDR1 is KGHSH, CDR2 LQKENI. The V end lost 3 bases, the J end lost 4 bases, and 10 bases lay between the germline ends. CDR3 nucleotides: TGTGCCAGCTCACCTTTTAGCGATTACAATGAGCAGTTCTTC. Its translation is CASSPFSDYNEQFF.

Regarding this clone: The same CDR3 arises from other DNA sequences in this sample as well. The rearrangement uses TRBV4-1 and TRBJ2-5; D might be TRBD1 (5 bases). Trimming removed 4 bases from V and 1 base from J, with 10 bases in between. The CDR3 spans 14 residues. In germline, CDR1 is MGHRA, CDR2 YSYEKL. CDR3: CASSRTGIQETQYF. In DNA form, the CDR3 reads TGCGCCAGCAGCCGTACAGGCATCCAAGAGACCCAGTACTTC.